This T cell receptor beta chain was sequenced in a study of blood T cell repertoires in COVID-19 (dated by TCRdb to 2020 to 2022). With regard to the full study: Samples covering the acute and convalescent phases of COVID-19 were provided by collaborators in the United States, Italy and Spain. The samples were drawn from two sources: the first 160 participants of the ongoing ImmuneRACE study, and 1,254 subjects contributed by 6 global collaborators. The dataset comprised deeply sampled blood TCRbeta repertoires from subjects exposed to, actively infected with, or recovered from COVID-19. Sample metadata almost always included a de-identified subject ID, COVID-19 status, age in years and sex. Where available, HLA class I and class II types were obtained from metadata supplied by the sample provider rather than from assay-based typing. The repertoires were released in a freely available public database intended as a resource for research on the immune response to SARS-CoV-2. The material from the prospective study consisted of cDNA or gDNA derived from T cells, B-cell-depleted T cells, or PBMCs.

The CDR3 runs 19 amino acids, cysteine and phenylalanine included. Only the CDR3 DNA stays, 57 bases, in frame from base 1. Sequences LGHNA (CDR1) and YNFKEQ (CDR2) are obtained from the germline V gene. Trimming takes 1 base off V and 4 bases off J; junction bases not matched to a gene: 13. With regard to this clone: Its recognized antigen is unknown. The sample holds no much larger clone one base away, and base qualities are not on file.

TCRbeta CDR3 regions were amplified from genomic DNA by means of the immunoSEQ Assay, a bias-controlled multiplex PCR. On the authors' methods: The number of nucleated cells in each sample was estimated from the amplification of reference gene primers within the assay. To quantify the absolute abundance of each unique TCRbeta CDR3 rearrangement, sequence reads were collapsed and filtered. For each sample, productive Simpson clonality was calculated as the square root of Simpson's diversity index over productive rearrangements. TCRdb obtained this table from immuneACCESS and retained in-frame rearrangements with V and J assigned. These tables miss some clones; where compared with another copy, unresolved V genes account for less than half of the shortfall, and the remainder is unexplained. That table furnishes V, J and clone size, whereas the DNA furnished D and trimming. The sample table lists about 200,000 clones, around 80% of them with a count of one. Around 6.9% of the sample belongs to the ten largest clones.

Whole blood was collected in K2EDTA tubes by collaborating institutions according to the institutions' own protocols. For TCRbeta analysis, collaborators shipped samples in one of three forms: frozen whole blood, isolated PBMCs, or DNA extracted from either of those sample types. Here is what the overall study found, with its caveats: The quantity of clinical and demographic metadata differed by source and by participant and was supplied without curation.

The clonotype comes from a human donor with acute or convalescent COVID-19. The donor label of this sample is uncertain. Sequencing used peripheral blood. The chain links TRBV4-2 with TRBJ1-2; the junction holds 12 bases that match TRBD1. Here the CDR3 is given as CASSQVNVRGTGGIYGYTF. The nucleotides read TGTGCCAGCAGCCAAGTTAACGTTAGAGGGACAGGGGGCATCTATGGCTACACCTTC.